This TCR beta chain stems from a study of beta chain features in type 1 diabetes. Study conclusions and caveats: Because the template was cDNA, high-expressing cells might be over-represented. In the patient group, naive, central memory and Treg TCRB repertoires seemed more alike than in the healthy donor group.

Sorting with CD45RO/CCR7/CD25/CD127/CD95/CD27 yielded naive, central memory, regulatory and stem-like memory CD4+ cells. Reverse transcription of all isolated RNA meant that expressed TCRB transcripts were sequenced. Some clones are missing from TCRdb's copy, which holds only in-frame ones; the method was immunoSEQ multiplex PCR. The table lists about 110,000 clones, less than 40% of them singletons. Notes on this clone: As yet, its antigen is unknown.

V lost 6 bases and J 7 bases, leaving 7 bases between the germline ends. The length of the CDR3 is 11 residues. CDR1 and CDR2 from the germline V gene are KGHSH and LQKENI. Input material: stem cell memory CD4+ T cells from blood. The rearrangement uses TRBV18 and TRBJ2-1; D gene ambiguous. The clonotype comes from a woman between 18 and 29 years old in good health. CDR3: CASSAFNEQFF. In DNA, the CDR3 is TGTGCCAGCTCGGCCTTTAATGAGCAGTTCTTC.